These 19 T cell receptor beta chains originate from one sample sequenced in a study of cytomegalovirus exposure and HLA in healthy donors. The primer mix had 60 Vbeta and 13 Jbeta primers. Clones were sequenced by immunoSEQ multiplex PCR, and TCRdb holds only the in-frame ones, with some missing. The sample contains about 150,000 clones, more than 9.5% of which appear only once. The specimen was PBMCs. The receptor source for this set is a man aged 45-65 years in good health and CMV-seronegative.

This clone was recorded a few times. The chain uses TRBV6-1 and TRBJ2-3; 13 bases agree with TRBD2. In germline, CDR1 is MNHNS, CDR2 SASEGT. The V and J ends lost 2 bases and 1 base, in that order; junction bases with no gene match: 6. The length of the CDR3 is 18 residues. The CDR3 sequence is CASSEIGGTSGGTDTQYF. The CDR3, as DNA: TGTGCCAGCAGTGAAATAGGGGGGACTAGCGGGGGCACAGATACGCAGTATTTT.

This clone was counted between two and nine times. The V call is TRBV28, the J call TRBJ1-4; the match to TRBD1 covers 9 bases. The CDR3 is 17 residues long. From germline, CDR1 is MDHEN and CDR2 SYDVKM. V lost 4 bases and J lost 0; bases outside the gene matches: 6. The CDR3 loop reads CASSSPGQGATNEKLFF. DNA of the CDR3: TGTGCCAGCAGTTCCCCGGGACAGGGAGCAACTAATGAAAAACTGTTTTTT.

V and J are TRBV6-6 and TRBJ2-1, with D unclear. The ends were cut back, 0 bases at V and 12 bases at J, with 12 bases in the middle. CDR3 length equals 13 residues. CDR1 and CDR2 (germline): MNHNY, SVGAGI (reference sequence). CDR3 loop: CASSYSDSMVQFF. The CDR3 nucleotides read TGTGCCAGCAGTTACTCCGACTCCATGGTGCAGTTCTTC.

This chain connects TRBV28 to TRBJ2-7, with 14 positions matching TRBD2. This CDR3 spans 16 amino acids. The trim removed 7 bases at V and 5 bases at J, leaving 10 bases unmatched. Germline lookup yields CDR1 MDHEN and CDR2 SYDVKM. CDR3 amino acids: CASTPSPGLAGDEQYF. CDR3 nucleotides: TGTGCCAGCACCCCTTCGCCGGGACTAGCGGGAGACGAGCAGTACTTC.

For the CDR3, the DNA is TGTGCCAGCACAAGGGGCTCCTACGAGCAGTACTTC. Its protein product is CASTRGSYEQYF. The chain is built from TRBV6-1 and TRBJ2-7, with D possibly being TRBD1 (5 bases). The V and J ends lost 7 bases and 0 bases respectively, with 7 bases between them. Germline V gene lookup returns CDR1 MNHNS and CDR2 SASEGT. This CDR3 has 12 amino acids.

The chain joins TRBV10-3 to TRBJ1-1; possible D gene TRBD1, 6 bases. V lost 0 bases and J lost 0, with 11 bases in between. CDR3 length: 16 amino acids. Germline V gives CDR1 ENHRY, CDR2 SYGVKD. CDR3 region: CAISESAGVMNTEAFF. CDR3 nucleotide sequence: TGTGCCATCAGTGAGTCGGCAGGGGTTATGAACACTGAAGCTTTCTTT.

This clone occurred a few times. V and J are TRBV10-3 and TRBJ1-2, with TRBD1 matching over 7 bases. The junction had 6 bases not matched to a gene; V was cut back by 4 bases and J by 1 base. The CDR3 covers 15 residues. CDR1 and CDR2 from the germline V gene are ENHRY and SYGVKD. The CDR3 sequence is CAISGGQLGNYGYTF. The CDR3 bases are TGTGCCATCAGTGGGGGACAGTTAGGTAACTATGGCTACACCTTC.

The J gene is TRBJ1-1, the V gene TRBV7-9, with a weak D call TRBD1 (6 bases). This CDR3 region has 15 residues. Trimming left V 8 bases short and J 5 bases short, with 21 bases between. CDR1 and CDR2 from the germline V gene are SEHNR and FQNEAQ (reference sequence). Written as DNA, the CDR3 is TGTGCCAGCGACTCAATAGGGGGGGGTAGAACTGAAGCTTTCTTT. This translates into CASDSIGGGRTEAFF.

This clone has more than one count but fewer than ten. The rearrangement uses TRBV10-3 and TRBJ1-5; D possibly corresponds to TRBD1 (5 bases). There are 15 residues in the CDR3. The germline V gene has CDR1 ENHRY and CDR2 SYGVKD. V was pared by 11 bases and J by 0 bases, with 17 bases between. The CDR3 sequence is CASAGKGDSNQPQHF. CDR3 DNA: TGTGCCTCCGCAGGGAAGGGCGATAGCAATCAGCCCCAGCATTTT.

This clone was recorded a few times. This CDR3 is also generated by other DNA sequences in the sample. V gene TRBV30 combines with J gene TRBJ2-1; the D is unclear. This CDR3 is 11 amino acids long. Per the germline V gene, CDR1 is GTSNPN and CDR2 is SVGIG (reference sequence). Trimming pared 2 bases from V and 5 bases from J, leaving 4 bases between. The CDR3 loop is CAWSQNNEQFF. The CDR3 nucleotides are TGTGCCTGGAGTCAGAACAATGAGCAGTTCTTC.

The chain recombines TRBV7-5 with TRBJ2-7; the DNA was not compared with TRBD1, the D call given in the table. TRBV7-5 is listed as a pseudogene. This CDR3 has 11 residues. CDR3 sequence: CARSLWQGEYF. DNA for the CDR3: TGTGCCAGAAGCTTATGGCAGGGTGAGTACTTC.

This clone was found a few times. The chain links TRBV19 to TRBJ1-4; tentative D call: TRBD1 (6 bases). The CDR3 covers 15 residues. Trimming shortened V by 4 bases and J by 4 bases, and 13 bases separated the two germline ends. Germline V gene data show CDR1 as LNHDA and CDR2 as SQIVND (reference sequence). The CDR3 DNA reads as TGTGCCAGTAGTACACAGGGATTTAGTAATGAAAAACTGTTTTTT. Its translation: CASSTQGFSNEKLFF.

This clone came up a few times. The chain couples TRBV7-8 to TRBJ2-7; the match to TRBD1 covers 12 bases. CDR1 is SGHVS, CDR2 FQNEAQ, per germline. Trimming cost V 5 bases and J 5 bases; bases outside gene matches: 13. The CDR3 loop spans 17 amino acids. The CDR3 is CASSLRSGDRGRNEQYF. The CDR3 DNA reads TGTGCCAGCAGCCTCAGGTCCGGGGACAGGGGGCGGAACGAGCAGTACTTC.

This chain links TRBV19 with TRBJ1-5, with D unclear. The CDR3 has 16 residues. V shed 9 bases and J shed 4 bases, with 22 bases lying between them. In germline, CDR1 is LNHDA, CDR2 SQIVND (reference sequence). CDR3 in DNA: TGTGCCAGCGAGTTAACGGGCGGGATCGAGAATCAGCCCCAGCATTTT. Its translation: CASELTGGIENQPQHF. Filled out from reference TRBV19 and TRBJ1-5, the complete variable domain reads DGGITQSPKYLFRKEGQNVTLSCEQNLNHDAMYWYRQDPGQGLRLIYYSQIVNDFQKGDIAEGYSVSREKKESFPLTVTSAQKNPTAFYLCASELTGGIENQPQHFGDGTRLSIL.

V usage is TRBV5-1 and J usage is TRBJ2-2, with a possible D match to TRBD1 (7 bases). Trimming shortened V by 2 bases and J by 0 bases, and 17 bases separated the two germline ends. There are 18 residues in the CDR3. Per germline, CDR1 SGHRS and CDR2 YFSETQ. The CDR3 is CASSFGGQIIANTGELFF. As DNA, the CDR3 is TGCGCCAGCAGCTTCGGGGGACAGATCATCGCGAACACCGGGGAGCTGTTTTTT.

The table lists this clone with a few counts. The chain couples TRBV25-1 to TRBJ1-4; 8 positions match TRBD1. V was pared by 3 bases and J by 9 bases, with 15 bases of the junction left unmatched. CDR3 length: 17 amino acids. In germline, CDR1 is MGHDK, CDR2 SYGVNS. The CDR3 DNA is TGTGCCAGCAGTGACGTTTATTCCGGGACAGGCTCCCAAAAACTGTTTTTT. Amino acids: CASSDVYSGTGSQKLFF.

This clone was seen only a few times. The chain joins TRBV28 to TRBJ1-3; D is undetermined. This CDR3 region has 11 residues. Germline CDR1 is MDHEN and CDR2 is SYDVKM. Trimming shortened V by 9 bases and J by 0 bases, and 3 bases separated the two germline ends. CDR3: CARYSGNTIYF. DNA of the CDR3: TGTGCCAGGTACTCTGGAAACACCATATATTTT.

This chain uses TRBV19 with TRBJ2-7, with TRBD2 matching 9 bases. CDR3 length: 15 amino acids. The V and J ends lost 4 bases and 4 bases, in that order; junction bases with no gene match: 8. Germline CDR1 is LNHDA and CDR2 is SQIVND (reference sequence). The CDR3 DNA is TGTGCCAGTAGTAGACTAAGCGGGGGGTTTTACGAGCAGTACTTC. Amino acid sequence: CASSRLSGGFYEQYF.

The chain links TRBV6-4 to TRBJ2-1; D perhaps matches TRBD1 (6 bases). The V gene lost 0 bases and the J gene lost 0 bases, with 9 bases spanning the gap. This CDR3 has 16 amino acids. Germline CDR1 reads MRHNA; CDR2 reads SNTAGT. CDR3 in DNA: TGTGCCAGCAGTGACTCCACAGGGTCCTCCTACAATGAGCAGTTCTTC. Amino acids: CASSDSTGSSYNEQFF.